These 14 T cell receptor beta chains were sequenced from one sample in a study of shared clonotypes between healthy human individuals. Sequencing used immunoSEQ multiplex PCR; TCRdb keeps in-frame clones, though not all of them. Of over 2 million clones listed, approximately 90% are singletons. Sample: naive CD4+ T cells from PBMCs. Subset meaning: CD45RA+ positively selected. The source is a man younger than 35 in good health. Some clones in this sample may be carry-over from other donors' samples.

The CDR3 loop reads CASSIGGGGSQPQHF. In DNA form, the CDR3 reads TGTGCCAGTAGTATAGGCGGGGGGGGGAGTCAGCCCCAGCATTTT. V gene TRBV19 combines with J gene TRBJ1-5; the D gene is possibly TRBD1 (5 bases). V lost 1 base and J lost 6, with 13 bases in between. The CDR3 length is 15 residues. CDR1 is LNHDA, CDR2 SQIVND, per germline (reference sequence).

The V and J genes are TRBV23-1 and TRBJ1-1, with 7 bases that match TRBD1. TRBV23-1 is an ORF, with its function uncertain. This CDR3 region has 15 residues. Trimming took 3 bases from V and 5 from J; bases not matched to a gene: 9. CDR3 protein: CASSQSDREGTEAFF. CDR3 DNA sequence: TGCGCCAGCAGTCAGTCCGACAGGGAAGGGACTGAAGCTTTCTTT.

V gene TRBV7-6 combines with J gene TRBJ1-2; D not certain. V lost 1 base, J lost 1 base, and 7 bases lay in between. The CDR3 totals 14 residues. Germline loops: CDR1 SGHVS, CDR2 FNYEAQ. The CDR3 sequence: CASSLDAVNYGYTF. The CDR3 DNA reads TGTGCCAGCAGCTTAGATGCGGTTAACTATGGCTACACCTTC.

This chain joins TRBV9 and TRBJ2-5; TRBD1 or TRBD2 may be the D gene (5 bases each). The CDR3 has 15 amino acids. Between the trimmed V and J ends, which lost 0 bases and 5 bases, there was a span of 14 bases. Germline assignment: CDR1 SGDLS and CDR2 YYNGEE. The CDR3 spells CASSVAGGIEETQYF. CDR3 DNA: TGTGCCAGCAGCGTAGCTGGGGGAATAGAGGAGACCCAGTACTTC.

This clone was observed a single time. The V and J genes are TRBV29-1 and TRBJ2-1, with TRBD2 identical over 8 bases. With V trimmed by 8 bases and J by 7 bases, 16 bases remained unmatched. CDR1 and CDR2 from the germline V gene are SQVTM and ANQGSEA. The CDR3 is made up of 15 amino acids. In nucleotides, the CDR3 is TGCAGCCAACTCGGGACTAGGAGCGGAATGAATGAGCAGTTCTTC. This gives the protein CSQLGTRSGMNEQFF.

This clone was seen a single time. CDR3 DNA sequence: TGTGCCAGCAGTTTATTTCTCCCTGGAAACACCATATATTTT. It specifies CASSLFLPGNTIYF. V and J are TRBV27 and TRBJ1-3; no clear D gene. Germline CDR1 MNHEY, CDR2 SMNVEV (reference sequence). The CDR3 has 14 residues. The ends were cut back, 1 base at V and 2 bases at J, with 6 bases in the middle.

The table lists this clone with a few counts. Distinct nucleotide sequences in the sample also encode this CDR3. This chain links TRBV5-4 with TRBJ1-1, with a possible D match to TRBD1 (5 bases). The CDR3 has 13 amino acids. Germline V CDR1 and CDR2: SGHNT, YYREEE (reference sequence). V lost 0 bases to trimming and J lost 4 bases, with 7 bases between them. The CDR3 nucleotides are TGTGCCAGCAGCTTGGGGGGCGGCACTGAAGCTTTCTTT. This encodes CASSLGGGTEAFF.

The rearrangement links TRBV25-1 to TRBJ2-5, with D maybe TRBD2 (5 bases). Trimming cost V 5 bases and J 5 bases, with 15 bases left between them. CDR1 is MGHDK and CDR2 is SYGVNS in the germline V gene. The CDR3 extends over 14 amino acids. DNA for the CDR3: TGTGCCAGCAGTCTTTCGGGAACCCCGGAGACCCAGTACTTC. It translates to CASSLSGTPETQYF.

The chain uses TRBV11-2 and TRBJ2-2, with 8 bases matching TRBD1. Looked up from germline, CDR1 is SGHAT and CDR2 is FQNNGV. CDR3 size: 18 residues. The V and J ends lost 1 base and 6 bases, in that order; junction bases with no gene match: 13. The CDR3 sequence: CASSLGHRGGQGAGELFF. The DNA for the CDR3 is TGTGCCAGCAGCTTAGGCCATAGAGGAGGACAGGGTGCCGGGGAGCTGTTTTTT.

V usage is TRBV20-1 and J usage is TRBJ1-1; unclear D gene. Trimming took off 3 bases at V and 11 bases at J, with 13 bases between the two ends. CDR1 and CDR2 (germline): DFQATT, SNEGSKA (reference sequence). The CDR3 extends over 11 amino acids. The CDR3 DNA reads TGCAGTGCTAGTGAGGAGGATGGGGCTTTCTTT. It yields the protein CSASEEDGAFF.

The chain combines TRBV5-1 with TRBJ2-5; 7 nucleotides agree with TRBD1. Germline V lookup: CDR1 SGHRS, CDR2 YFSETQ. This CDR3 comprises 15 residues. V was pared by 4 bases and J by 5 bases, with 11 bases of the junction left unmatched. CDR3 in amino acids: CASSNPQGTQETQYF. The CDR3 region has the DNA TGCGCCAGCAGCAACCCACAGGGGACCCAGGAGACCCAGTACTTC. Full variable domain (remainder filled in from reference TRBV5-1 and TRBJ2-5): KAGVTQTPRYLIKTRGQQVTLSCSPISGHRSVSWYQQTPGQGLQFLFEYFSETQRNKGNFPGRFSGRQFSNSRSEMNVSTLELGDSALYLCASSNPQGTQETQYFGPGTRLLVL.

The chain combines TRBV30 with TRBJ1-1, with D possibly TRBD1 on 6 matching bases. The CDR3 totals 13 residues. Germline V gene lookup returns CDR1 GTSNPN and CDR2 SVGIG (reference sequence). V was shortened by 5 bases and J by 4 bases, with 14 bases between the two germline ends. CDR3 amino acids: CAWLTGFGTEAFF. The CDR3 bases are TGTGCCTGGCTTACAGGGTTCGGCACTGAAGCTTTCTTT.

The genes are TRBV7-3 and TRBJ2-2; D ambiguous. This CDR3 spans 16 amino acids. V lost 3 bases and J lost 0, with 11 bases in between. CDR1 SGHTA and CDR2 FQGTGA come from the germline V gene. The CDR3 DNA reads TGTGCCAGCAGCTTCCACGGCGGATCGAACACCGGGGAGCTGTTTTTT. Protein product: CASSFHGGSNTGELFF.

J is TRBJ1-3 and V is TRBV7-9; the D is unclear. V was cut by 5 bases and J by 0 bases, with 17 bases left in between. The CDR3 has 17 residues. The V gene's germline CDR1 is SEHNR and CDR2 FQNEAQ (reference sequence). The CDR3 here is CASSPSRPGSSGNTIYF. DNA for the CDR3: TGTGCCAGCAGCCCATCTCGCCCGGGTAGCTCTGGAAACACCATATATTTT.